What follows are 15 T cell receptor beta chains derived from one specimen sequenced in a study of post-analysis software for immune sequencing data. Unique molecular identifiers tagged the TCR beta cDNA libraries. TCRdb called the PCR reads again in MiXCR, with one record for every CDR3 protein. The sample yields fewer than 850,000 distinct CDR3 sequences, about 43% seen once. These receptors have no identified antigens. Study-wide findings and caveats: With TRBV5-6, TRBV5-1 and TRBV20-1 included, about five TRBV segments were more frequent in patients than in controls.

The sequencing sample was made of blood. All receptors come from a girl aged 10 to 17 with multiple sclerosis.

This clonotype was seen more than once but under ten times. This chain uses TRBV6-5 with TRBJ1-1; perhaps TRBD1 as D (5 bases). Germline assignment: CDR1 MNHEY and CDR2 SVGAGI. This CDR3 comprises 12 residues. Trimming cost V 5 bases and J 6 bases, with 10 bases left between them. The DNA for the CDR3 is TGTGCCAGCAGTCGACCAGGGTCTGAAGCTTTCTTT. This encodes CASSRPGSEAFF.

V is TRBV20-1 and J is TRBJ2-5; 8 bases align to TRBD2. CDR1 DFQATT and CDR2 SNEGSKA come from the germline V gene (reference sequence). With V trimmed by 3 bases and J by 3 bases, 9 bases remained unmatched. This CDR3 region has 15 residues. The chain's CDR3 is CSASKAGEAKETQYF. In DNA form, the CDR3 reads TGCAGTGCTAGCAAAGCGGGAGAGGCAAAAGAGACCCAGTACTTC.

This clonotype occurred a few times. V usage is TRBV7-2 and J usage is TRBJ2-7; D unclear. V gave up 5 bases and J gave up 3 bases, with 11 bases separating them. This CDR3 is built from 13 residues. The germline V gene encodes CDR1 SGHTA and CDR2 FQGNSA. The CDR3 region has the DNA TGTGCCAGCAGCCCCCTTTGGGGCTACGAGCAGTACTTC. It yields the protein CASSPLWGYEQYF. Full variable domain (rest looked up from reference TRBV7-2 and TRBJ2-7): GAGVSQSPSNKVTEKGKDVELRCDPISGHTALYWYRQSLGQGLEFLIYFQGNSAPDKSGLPSDRFSAERTGGSVSTLTIQRTQQEDSAVYLCASSPLWGYEQYFGPGTRLTVT.

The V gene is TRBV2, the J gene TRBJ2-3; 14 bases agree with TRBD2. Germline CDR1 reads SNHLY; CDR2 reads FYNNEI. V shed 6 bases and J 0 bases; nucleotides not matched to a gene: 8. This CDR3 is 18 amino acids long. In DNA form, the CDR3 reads TGTGCCAGCAGGGATCCTCGACTAGCGGGAGGGAGCACAGATACGCAGTATTTT. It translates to CASRDPRLAGGSTDTQYF.

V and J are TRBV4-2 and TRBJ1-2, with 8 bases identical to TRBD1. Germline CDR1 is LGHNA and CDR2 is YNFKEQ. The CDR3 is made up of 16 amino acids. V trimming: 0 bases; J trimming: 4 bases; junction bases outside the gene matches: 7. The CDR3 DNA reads TGTGCCAGCAGCCAAGATCGACAGGGGTCGGCCTATGGCTACACCTTC. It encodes CASSQDRQGSAYGYTF.

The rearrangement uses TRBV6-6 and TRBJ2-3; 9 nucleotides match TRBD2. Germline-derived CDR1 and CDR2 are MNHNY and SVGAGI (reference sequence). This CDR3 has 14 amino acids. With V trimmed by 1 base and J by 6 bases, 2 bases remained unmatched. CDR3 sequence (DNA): TGTGCCAGCAGTTACTTAGGACTAGCGGATACGCAGTATTTT. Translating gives CASSYLGLADTQYF.

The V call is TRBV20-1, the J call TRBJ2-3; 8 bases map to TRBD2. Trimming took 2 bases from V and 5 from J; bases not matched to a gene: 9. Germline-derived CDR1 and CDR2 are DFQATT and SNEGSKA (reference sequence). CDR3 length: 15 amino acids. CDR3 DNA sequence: TGCAGTGCTAGACCACTAGCGGAGGAGGTAGATACGCAGTATTTT. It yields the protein CSARPLAEEVDTQYF.

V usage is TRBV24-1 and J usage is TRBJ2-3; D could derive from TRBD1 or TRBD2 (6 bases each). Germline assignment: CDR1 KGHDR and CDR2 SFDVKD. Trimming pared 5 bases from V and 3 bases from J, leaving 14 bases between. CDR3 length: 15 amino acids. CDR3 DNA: TGTGCCACCAGTGGTTTTCTAGGGGGGACAGATACGCAGTATTTT. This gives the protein CATSGFLGGTDTQYF.

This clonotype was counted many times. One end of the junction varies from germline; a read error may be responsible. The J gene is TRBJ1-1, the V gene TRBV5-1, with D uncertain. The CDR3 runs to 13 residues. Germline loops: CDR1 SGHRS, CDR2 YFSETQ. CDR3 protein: CASSPRENTEAFF. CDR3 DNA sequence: TGTGCCAGCAGCCCAAGGGAGAACACTGAAGCTTTCTTT.

The CDR3 DNA follows: TGTGCCAGCAGCCCAAGCCCCGGGGCCCCCGGGGCCTACAATGAGCAGTTCTTC. Its translation: CASSPSPGAPGAYNEQFF. V usage is TRBV7-3 and J usage is TRBJ2-1, with D perhaps being TRBD1 or TRBD2 (5 bases each). V was shortened by 5 bases and J by 2 bases, with 22 bases between the two germline ends. Looked up from germline, CDR1 is SGHTA and CDR2 is FQGTGA. This CDR3 is 18 amino acids long.

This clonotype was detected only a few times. CDR3 region: CASSLARWSETGLAQLQETQYF. The CDR3 bases are TGTGCCAGCAGCTTAGCGCGATGGTCGGAAACGGGACTAGCGCAACTACAAGAGACCCAGTACTTC. This chain connects TRBV11-1 to TRBJ2-5, with 10 positions matching TRBD2. V lost 0 bases and J lost 2; bases outside the gene matches: 21. Germline V gives CDR1 SGHAT, CDR2 FQDESV (reference sequence). The CDR3 is 22 amino acids.

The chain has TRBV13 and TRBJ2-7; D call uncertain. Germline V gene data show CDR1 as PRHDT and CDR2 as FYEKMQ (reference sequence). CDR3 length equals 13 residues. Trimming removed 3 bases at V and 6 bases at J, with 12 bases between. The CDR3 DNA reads TGTGCCAGCAGCTTTACGGGTAGGAGCGAGCAGTACTTC. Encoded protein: CASSFTGRSEQYF.

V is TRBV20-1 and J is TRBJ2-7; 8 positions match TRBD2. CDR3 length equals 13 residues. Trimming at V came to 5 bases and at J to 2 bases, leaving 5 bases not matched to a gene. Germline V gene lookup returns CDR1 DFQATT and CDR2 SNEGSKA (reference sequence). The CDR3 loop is CSALAGSPYEQYF. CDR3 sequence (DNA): TGCAGTGCTTTAGCGGGATCCCCCTACGAGCAGTACTTC.

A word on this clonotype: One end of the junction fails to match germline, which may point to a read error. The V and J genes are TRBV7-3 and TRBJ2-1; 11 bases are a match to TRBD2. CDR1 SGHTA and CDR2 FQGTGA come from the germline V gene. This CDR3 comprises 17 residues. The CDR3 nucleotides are TGTGCCAGCAGCTTCGAAACTAGCGGGAGTGTATACAATGAGCGGTTCTTC. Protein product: CASSFETSGSVYNERFF. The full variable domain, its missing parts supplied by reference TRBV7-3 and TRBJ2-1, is GAGVSQTPSNKVTEKGKYVELRCDPISGHTALYWYRQSLGQGPEFLIYFQGTGAADDSGLPNDRFFAVRPEGSVSTLKIQRTERGDSAVYLCASSFETSGSVYNERFFGPGTRLTVL.

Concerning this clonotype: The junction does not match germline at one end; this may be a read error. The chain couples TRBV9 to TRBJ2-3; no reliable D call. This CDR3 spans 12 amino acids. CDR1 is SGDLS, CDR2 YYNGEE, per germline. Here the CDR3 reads CASSETPDAQYF. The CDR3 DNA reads TGTGCCAGCAGCGAGACCCCAGATGCGCAGTATTTT.